Below, 17 T cell receptor beta chains from the same sample are listed, as sequenced in a study of molecular identifiers for immune sequencing clone quantification. TCRdb re-called the PCR reads through MiXCR, storing one row per CDR3 protein. The table includes some 320,000 distinct CDR3 sequences, over 20% detected once. Sequencing was performed on naive CD8+ T cells from blood, with Jurkat cell RNA spiked in. The subset is: FACS-sorted CD8+CD4-CCR7+CD45RA+ naive T cells. These receptor sequences come from a human donor in good health. Some libraries in this study had Jurkat cell RNA spiked in.

At least ten counts were recorded for this clonotype. The CDR3 region has the DNA TGTGCCAGCAGCGCGGACAGGAGCTCTATTGGCTACGAGCAGTACTTC. The encoded protein is CASSADRSSIGYEQYF. V gene TRBV5-5 combines with J gene TRBJ2-7; 7 positions agree with TRBD1. The CDR3 is made up of 16 amino acids. J gave up 3 bases and V 4 bases, and 13 bases lay outside the gene matches. Germline loops: CDR1 SGHKS, CDR2 YYEKEE (reference sequence).

A remark on this clonotype: This may be a read error: a much more frequent sequence differs by one nucleotide. The chain combines TRBV7-9 with TRBJ2-7; the D is unclear. CDR3 size: 14 residues. Germline CDR1 is SEHNR and CDR2 is FQNEAQ (reference sequence). The DNA for the CDR3 is TGTGCCAGCAGCTCGATCCTACTGCCCTACGTGCAGTACTTC. Protein product: CASSSILLPYVQYF.

The genes are TRBV24-1 and TRBJ2-5; D is perhaps TRBD1 (5 bases). V lost 3 bases, J lost 5 bases, and 15 bases lay in between. The CDR3 is 15 residues long. Per the germline V gene, CDR1 is KGHDR and CDR2 is SFDVKD. DNA of the CDR3: TGTGCCACCAGTGATAGGACACGTGCCCCCGAGACCCAGTACTTC. This codes for CATSDRTRAPETQYF.

For this clonotype: The junction shows a germline mismatch at one end, possibly a read error. The rearrangement links TRBV11-2 to TRBJ2-7; D is possibly TRBD1 (5 bases). Germline assignment: CDR1 SGHAT and CDR2 FQNNGV. The CDR3 has 15 amino acids. CDR3 protein: CASSTRAGHLYGQYF. The CDR3 DNA follows: TGTGCCAGCAGCACGAGAGCAGGACACCTCTACGGGCAGTACTTC.

As regards this clonotype: A much bigger clone sits one base away, suggesting this may be a read error. This rearrangement joins TRBV6-2 or TRBV6-3 to TRBJ1-5; a possible D gene is TRBD1 (5 bases). Per the germline V gene, CDR1 is MNHEY and CDR2 is SVGEGT. The CDR3 sequence is 15 residues long. CDR3: CASRWTTDSNQPPHF. In nucleotides, the CDR3 is TGTGCCAGCCGATGGACAACTGATAGCAATCAGCCCCCGCATTTT.

This clonotype came up many times. The chain employs TRBV9 and TRBJ1-1; 7 nucleotides match TRBD1. The CDR3 sequence is 21 residues long. Germline CDR1 SGDLS, CDR2 YYNGEE. V dropped 2 bases and J dropped 0; count of bases not matched to a gene: 22. CDR3 loop: CASSVSQGGDSISLMNTEAFF. The CDR3 region has the DNA TGTGCCAGCAGCGTTTCGCAGGGGGGGGATTCGATCAGCTTAATGAACACTGAAGCTTTCTTT. Complete variable domain (other parts from reference TRBV9 and TRBJ1-1): DSGVTQTPKHLITATGQRVTLRCSPRSGDLSVYWYQQSLDQGLQFLIQYYNGEERAKGNILERFSAQQFPDLHSELNLSSLELGDSALYFCASSVSQGGDSISLMNTEAFFGQGTRLTVV.

This clonotype was counted ten times or more. The chain combines TRBV28 with TRBJ2-3; 10 bases map to TRBD1. V was pared by 5 bases and J by 4 bases, with 9 bases of the junction left unmatched. Looked up from germline, CDR1 is MDHEN and CDR2 is SYDVKM. The length of the CDR3 is 16 residues. CDR3: CASSPQTGGMADTQYF. Here the CDR3 DNA reads TGTGCCAGCAGTCCCCAGACAGGGGGCATGGCAGATACGCAGTATTTT.

This clonotype was detected many times. The chain recombines TRBV29-1 with TRBJ2-7; tentatively, D is TRBD1 (5 bases). V dropped 3 bases and J dropped 4 bases, with 28 bases sitting between them. The CDR3 extends over 18 amino acids. The V gene's germline CDR1 is SQVTM and CDR2 ANQGSEA. The CDR3 region is CSVEFGRELHSAAYEQYF. The CDR3 DNA sequence: TGCAGCGTTGAGTTCGGCAGGGAACTCCACTCTGCCGCATACGAGCAGTACTTC.

In this sample, this clonotype turned up many times. This chain connects TRBV5-1 to TRBJ2-5, with a weak D call TRBD1 (5 bases). The CDR3 length is 13 residues. From germline, CDR1 is SGHRS and CDR2 YFSETQ. The V end lost 3 bases, the J end lost 4 bases, and 10 bases lay between the germline ends. The DNA for the CDR3 is TGCGCCAGCAGCTCCCTGGACATAGAGACCCAGTACTTC. Translation gives CASSSLDIETQYF.

Worth noting for this clonotype: Since a much larger clone is just one base distant, this may be a read error. The rearrangement uses TRBV27 and TRBJ2-7; the D gene is possibly TRBD1 (6 bases). CDR1 and CDR2 (germline): MNHEY, SMNVEV (reference sequence). The CDR3 runs to 13 residues. CDR3 sequence: CAGSSGVGYEQYF. CDR3 coding DNA: TGTGCCGGCAGTTCAGGGGTGGGGTACGAGCAGTACTTC.

This clonotype was detected ten times or more. The rearrangement uses TRBV7-2 and TRBJ2-3; D remains ambiguous. CDR3 length: 15 amino acids. V was pared by 4 bases and J by 0 bases, with 11 bases between. The germline CDR1 and CDR2 sequences are SGHTA and FQGNSA. For the CDR3, the DNA is TGTGCCAGCAGCTCTGCTGGATTTAGCACAGATACGCAGTATTTT. This gives the protein CASSSAGFSTDTQYF.

This clonotype was detected many times. This sequence joins TRBV4-2 and TRBJ1-3; tentatively, D is TRBD1 (6 bases). V was pared by 4 bases and J by 0 bases, with 13 bases between. Germline CDR1 reads LGHNA; CDR2 reads YNFKEQ. This CDR3 spans 16 amino acids. The CDR3 coding sequence is TGTGCCAGCAGCCTAGACAGGCTGAGCTCTGGAAACACCATATATTTT. This translates into CASSLDRLSSGNTIYF.

Turning to this clonotype: Being one base from a much bigger clone, this may be a read error. The conserved phenylalanine or tryptophan is not found at the CDR3 terminus, so this likely reflects a read error. This chain connects TRBV6-5 to TRBJ1-2; TRBD1 aligns across 9 bases. The J segment lost 3 bases and the V segment lost 6 bases, leaving 11 bases of the junction unmatched. The CDR3 runs 16 residues. Germline V lookup: CDR1 MNHEY, CDR2 SVGAGI. The CDR3 DNA follows: TGTGCCAGCAGCAACCGTTGGACAGGGGAAGACTATGGCTACACCCTC. As protein: CASSNRWTGEDYGYTL.

A remark on this clonotype: A much larger clone is a single base away; this may be a read error. The gene calls are TRBV20-1 and TRBJ2-2; D possibly corresponds to TRBD2 (5 bases). Germline V lookup: CDR1 DFQATT, CDR2 SNEGSKA (reference sequence). The CDR3 sequence is 11 residues long. The CDR3 coding sequence is TGCAGTGCTAGGGGTGCCGGGGAGCTGGTTTTT. Protein: CSARGAGELVF.

The chain employs TRBV20-1 and TRBJ2-7, with 8 bases lining up with TRBD1. V lost 5 bases and J lost 5; bases outside the gene matches: 8. The length of the CDR3 is 13 residues. The V gene's germline CDR1 is DFQATT and CDR2 SNEGSKA (reference sequence). The CDR3 loop reads CSADGQGGHEQYF. CDR3 nucleotides: TGCAGTGCTGATGGACAGGGTGGTCACGAGCAGTACTTC.

The chain uses TRBV6-2 or TRBV6-3 and TRBJ1-1; no definite D call. Germline-derived CDR1 and CDR2 are MNHEY and SVGEGT. Trimming removed 2 bases at V and 0 bases at J, with 7 bases between. The CDR3 extends over 14 amino acids. For the CDR3, the DNA is TGTGCCAGCAGTTACGGGCTGATGAACACTGAAGCTTTCTTT. This encodes CASSYGLMNTEAFF.

This clonotype appeared many times. The chain links TRBV6-1 to TRBJ2-7; D gene unclear. Trimming stripped 2 bases from V and 5 bases from J, with 7 bases between. Germline V lookup: CDR1 MNHNS, CDR2 SASEGT. This CDR3 has 12 residues. The CDR3 reads CASSELSDEQYF. CDR3 sequence (DNA): TGTGCCAGCAGTGAATTGTCGGACGAGCAGTACTTC.